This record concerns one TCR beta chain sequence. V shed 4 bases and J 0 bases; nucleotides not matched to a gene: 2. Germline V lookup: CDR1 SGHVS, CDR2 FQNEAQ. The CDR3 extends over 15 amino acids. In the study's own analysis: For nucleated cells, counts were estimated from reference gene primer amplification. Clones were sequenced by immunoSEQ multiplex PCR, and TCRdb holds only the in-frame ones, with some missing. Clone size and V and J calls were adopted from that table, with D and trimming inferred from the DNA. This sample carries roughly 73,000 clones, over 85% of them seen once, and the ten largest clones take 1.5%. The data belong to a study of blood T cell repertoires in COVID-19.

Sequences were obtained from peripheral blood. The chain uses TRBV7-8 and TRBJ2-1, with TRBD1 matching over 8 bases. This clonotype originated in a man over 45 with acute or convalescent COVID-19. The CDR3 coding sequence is TGTGCCAGCAGCTCCGACAGGGGCTCCTACAATGAGCAGTTCTTC. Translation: CASSSDRGSYNEQFF.